A single sample is the source of the 21 T cell receptor beta chains below, sequenced in a study of cytomegalovirus exposure and HLA in healthy donors. The study ran its PCR with 60 Vbeta and 13 Jbeta primers. Produced via immunoSEQ multiplex PCR; TCRdb's table is partial and in-frame only. The table has some 140,000 clones, about 80% seen once. Sequencing was performed on PBMCs. Receptors originate from a man under 40 in good health.

This rearrangement joins TRBV12-5 to TRBJ2-1; D perhaps matches TRBD2 (6 bases). The germline V gene encodes CDR1 LGHNT and CDR2 FRNRAP. Trimming removed 2 bases at V and 8 bases at J, with 13 bases between. This CDR3 has 14 residues. This chain's CDR3 is CASGLSGLVDEQFF. The CDR3 region has the DNA TGTGCTAGTGGTTTGTCGGGACTGGTGGATGAGCAGTTCTTC.

The CDR3 reads CATSRDRGQGGVNQPQHF. CDR3 DNA sequence: TGTGCCACCAGCAGAGATCGGGGACAGGGCGGCGTCAATCAGCCCCAGCATTTT. The chain joins TRBV15 to TRBJ1-5, with 9 bases lining up with TRBD1. With V trimmed by 0 bases and J by 3 bases, 9 bases remained unmatched. The CDR3 has 18 residues. In germline, CDR1 is LNHNV, CDR2 YYDKDF (reference sequence). Full variable domain (outside the CDR3, taken from reference TRBV15 and TRBJ1-5): DAMVIQNPRYQVTQFGKPVTLSCSQTLNHNVMYWYQQKSSQAPKLLFHYYDKDFNNEADTPDNFQSRRPNTSFCFLDIRSPGLGDTAMYLCATSRDRGQGGVNQPQHFGDGTRLSIL.

The chain links TRBV6-5 to TRBJ1-1, with D possibly TRBD1 on 6 matching bases. The CDR3 has 12 residues. Trimming removed 8 bases at V and 3 bases at J, with 10 bases between. Germline CDR1 MNHEY, CDR2 SVGAGI. CDR3 sequence (DNA): TGTGCCAGCGCGGACAGTTACACTGAAGCTTTCTTT. Translated, it gives CASADSYTEAFF.

The rearrangement joins TRBV5-1 to TRBJ2-5; no clear D gene. CDR3 size: 18 residues. The V gene's germline CDR1 is SGHRS and CDR2 YFSETQ. The V and J ends lost 0 bases and 0 bases respectively, with 18 bases between them. CDR3 amino acids: CASSLAGLRSPNQETQYF. DNA for the CDR3: TGCGCCAGCAGCTTGGCCGGGTTACGGAGCCCTAACCAAGAGACCCAGTACTTC.

This rearrangement joins TRBV11-2 to TRBJ2-7, with TRBD2 matching 8 bases. The length of the CDR3 is 14 residues. Per germline, CDR1 SGHAT and CDR2 FQNNGV. The J segment lost 4 bases and the V segment lost 1 base, leaving 3 bases of the junction unmatched. The CDR3 nucleotides are TGTGCCAGCAGCTTAGCGGGAGGGTCGTACGAGCAGTACTTC. Translation gives CASSLAGGSYEQYF.

The chain employs TRBV29-1 and TRBJ2-7; 12 bases line up with TRBD2. J gave up 5 bases and V 3 bases, and 2 bases lay outside the gene matches. The germline gives CDR1 SQVTM, CDR2 ANQGSEA. There are 13 residues in the CDR3. In DNA form, the CDR3 reads TGCAGCGTTGATACTAGCGGGAGGAACGAGCAGTACTTC. This gives the protein CSVDTSGRNEQYF.

The V and J genes are TRBV5-1 and TRBJ2-1; 11 bases align to TRBD2. The CDR3 has 17 residues. The germline V gene encodes CDR1 SGHRS and CDR2 YFSETQ. V shed 0 bases, J shed 7 bases, and the junction held 9 bases outside the gene matches. CDR3 coding DNA: TGCGCCAGCAGCTTGGGTAGGCCTAGCGGGAGGAATAATGAGCAGTTCTTC. As protein: CASSLGRPSGRNNEQFF. Supplemented by reference TRBV5-1 and TRBJ2-1, the full variable domain reads KAGVTQTPRYLIKTRGQQVTLSCSPISGHRSVSWYQQTPGQGLQFLFEYFSETQRNKGNFPGRFSGRQFSNSRSEMNVSTLELGDSALYLCASSLGRPSGRNNEQFFGPGTRLTVL.

The chain employs TRBV4-2 and TRBJ2-3, with 9 bases identical to TRBD2. The trim removed 0 bases at V and 5 bases at J, leaving 9 bases unmatched. Germline V gene sequence: CDR1 LGHNA, CDR2 YNFKEQ. The CDR3 totals 17 residues. The CDR3 region is CASSQDRAGGPGDTQYF. The DNA of the CDR3 is TGTGCCAGCAGCCAAGATCGCGCGGGAGGGCCGGGAGATACGCAGTATTTT.

The CDR3 DNA is TGTGCCAGCAGCCATTCCTCAACGGGGACCGGGGAGCTGTTTTTT. It is translated as CASSHSSTGTGELFF. The chain couples TRBV14 to TRBJ2-2; perhaps TRBD2 as D (5 bases). Germline assignment: CDR1 SGHDN and CDR2 FVKESK. CDR3 length: 15 residues. The germline V and J ends were trimmed by 3 bases and 5 bases, with 13 bases remaining between them.

The chain couples TRBV5-5 to TRBJ2-7; 7 bases agree with TRBD1. Trimming removed 7 bases from V and 3 bases from J; junction bases left unmatched: 4. Germline CDR1 and CDR2: SGHKS and YYEKEE (reference sequence). CDR3 length: 12 residues. In DNA, the CDR3 is TGTGCCAGCCGGGACAGCCTCTACGAGCAGTACTTC. It codes for CASRDSLYEQYF.

For the CDR3, the DNA is TGTGCCAGCAGCTTAACGGCGGGAGCCTGGAACGAGCAGTACTTC. This gives the protein CASSLTAGAWNEQYF. V gene TRBV7-3 combines with J gene TRBJ2-7; TRBD2 aligns across 7 bases. J lost 5 bases, V lost 0 bases, and 7 bases had no gene match. Per germline, CDR1 SGHTA and CDR2 FQGTGA. There are 15 residues in the CDR3. Based on the CDR3 plus reference TRBV7-3 and TRBJ2-7, the full variable domain is GAGVSQTPSNKVTEKGKYVELRCDPISGHTALYWYRQSLGQGPEFLIYFQGTGAADDSGLPNDRFFAVRPEGSVSTLKIQRTERGDSAVYLCASSLTAGAWNEQYFGPGTRLTVT.

The chain employs TRBV7-9 and TRBJ2-3, with 9 bases identical to TRBD2. CDR3 size: 19 residues. J lost 0 bases, V lost 5 bases, and 15 bases had no gene match. Germline V gene lookup returns CDR1 SEHNR and CDR2 FQNEAQ (reference sequence). The CDR3 region is CASSQSLAGSSTSTDTQYF. CDR3 sequence (DNA): TGTGCCAGCAGCCAGAGTCTAGCGGGAAGTTCCACTAGCACAGATACGCAGTATTTT.

The chain links TRBV19 to TRBJ2-1; 7 nucleotides align to TRBD2. V gave up 4 bases and J gave up 7 bases; unmatched junction bases: 4. Germline V gene lookup returns CDR1 LNHDA and CDR2 SQIVND (reference sequence). The CDR3 covers 13 residues. As DNA, the CDR3 is TGTGCCAGTAGTAGCGGGAGTTGGAATGAGCAGTTCTTC. Translated, it gives CASSSGSWNEQFF.

J is TRBJ2-5 and V is TRBV9, with D tentatively TRBD2 (6 bases). The CDR3 totals 18 residues. Germline assignment: CDR1 SGDLS and CDR2 YYNGEE. Trimming removed 4 bases at V and 7 bases at J, with 29 bases between. CDR3 loop: CASSYYGGLGVGSGTQYF. The CDR3 DNA sequence: TGTGCCAGCAGCTACTATGGGGGACTCGGTGTCGGGTCCGGGACCCAGTACTTC.

This clone has just one count. The rearrangement uses TRBV4-3 and TRBJ2-5, with 9 bases matching TRBD1. CDR1 is LGHNA, CDR2 YSLEER, per germline. This CDR3 contains 16 residues. The V gene end was trimmed by 4 bases and the J gene end by 5 bases; junction bases not matched to a gene: 11. This CDR3 is CASSLYRGRPGETQYF. DNA for the CDR3: TGCGCCAGCAGCCTATACAGGGGGCGCCCTGGGGAGACCCAGTACTTC.

The gene calls are TRBV6-1 and TRBJ2-5, with 14 bases matching TRBD2. V was pared by 2 bases and J by 5 bases, with 10 bases of the junction left unmatched. Germline assignment: CDR1 MNHNS and CDR2 SASEGT. The CDR3 runs to 18 residues. The CDR3, as DNA: TGTGCCAGCAGTGAACCTTCAAGGGGACTAGCGGGAGTTGAGACCCAGTACTTC. It is translated as CASSEPSRGLAGVETQYF.

A single count supports this clone. The V and J genes are TRBV19 and TRBJ1-2, with no clear D. V was cut by 8 bases and J by 3 bases, with 13 bases left in between. Germline V gene sequence: CDR1 LNHDA, CDR2 SQIVND (reference sequence). The CDR3 runs to 13 residues. CDR3 region: CASVANSYYGYTF. The CDR3 DNA reads as TGTGCCAGTGTAGCAAATTCCTACTATGGCTACACCTTC.

This sequence joins TRBV21-1 and TRBJ2-5; TRBD1 is the table's D call and was not checked against the DNA. TRBV21-1 is a pseudogene segment. CDR3 length equals 15 residues. Here the CDR3 DNA reads TGTGCCAGCAGCAAAGGGAACAGGGTTCGGGAGACCCAGTACTTC. Its protein is CASSKGNRVRETQYF.

This clone was observed a handful of times. This rearrangement joins TRBV2 to TRBJ1-1; 8 positions agree with TRBD1. Germline CDR1 is SNHLY and CDR2 is FYNNEI. The CDR3 loop spans 15 amino acids. After removal of 6 bases from V and 0 bases from J, the junction contained 6 bases not matched to a gene. CDR3 region: CASSRQGTVNTEAFF. CDR3 in DNA: TGTGCCAGCAGCCGACAGGGGACGGTGAACACTGAAGCTTTCTTT.

The J gene is TRBJ2-1, the V gene TRBV5-1, with D uncertain. Germline-derived CDR1 and CDR2 are SGHRS and YFSETQ. V was shortened by 4 bases and J by 4 bases, with 12 bases between the two germline ends. CDR3 length: 14 residues. The CDR3 DNA reads as TGCGCCAGCAGCCCTCGGAGCACTTACAATGAGCAGTTCTTC. It specifies CASSPRSTYNEQFF.

This clone was recorded a few times. This chain connects TRBV19 to TRBJ1-5, with 7 positions matching TRBD1. Per the germline V gene, CDR1 is LNHDA and CDR2 is SQIVND (reference sequence). The CDR3 has 16 residues. Trimming took 5 bases from V and 2 from J; bases not matched to a gene: 9. The CDR3 reads CASSRQGVDGNQPQHF. CDR3 DNA sequence: TGTGCCAGTAGTCGGCAGGGGGTTGATGGCAATCAGCCCCAGCATTTT. Complete variable domain (other parts from reference TRBV19 and TRBJ1-5): DGGITQSPKYLFRKEGQNVTLSCEQNLNHDAMYWYRQDPGQGLRLIYYSQIVNDFQKGDIAEGYSVSREKKESFPLTVTSAQKNPTAFYLCASSRQGVDGNQPQHFGDGTRLSIL.